This T cell receptor beta chain was captured in a study of T cell repertoires in cytomegalovirus infection. At the level of the study: Indications came from public TCR beta signatures; they pointed to CMV infection and to a matching HLA type.

Between the trimmed V and J ends, which lost 7 bases and 2 bases, there was a span of 19 bases. This CDR3 is 16 amino acids long. Study-wide findings and caveats: Carriers of CMV plus the relevant HLA were identified by cumulative public TCR beta family frequency.

In regard to this clonotype: Its antigen is unknown.

TCRdb ran MiXCR on the reads and lists one entry per CDR3 protein. The table shows roughly 600,000 distinct CDR3 sequences, with 20% to 25% occurring only once. The V gene is TRBV12-3 or TRBV12-4, the J gene TRBJ2-3, with a tentative D call TRBD1 (5 bases). This receptor was identified in a human donor in good health (CMV status not recorded). Some clones in this sample may be carry-over from other donors' samples. The sequenced material came from CD8+ T cells from PBMCs. The CDR3 protein is CASTDDRGRATDTQYF. As DNA, the CDR3 is TGTGCCAGCACCGATGACAGAGGTAGAGCCACAGATACGCAGTATTTT.